The table lists the clone carrying this T cell receptor beta chain with a few counts. Germline CDR1 reads MDHEN; CDR2 reads SYDVKM. Trimming took off 5 bases at V and 3 bases at J, with 22 bases between the two ends. This CDR3 is built from 17 residues. TCRdb reanalysed the RT-PCR reads using MiXCR and keeps one entry per CDR3 protein. This table has fewer than 600,000 distinct CDR3 sequences, approximately 7.7% appearing once. The sample is drawn from a study of response to subunit inactivated influenza vaccine. This receptor was taken from a man between 50 and 75 years old who received an inactivated influenza vaccine. The sequencing used PBMCs from blood, collected around 25 months after vaccination. The V call is TRBV28, the J call TRBJ2-5, with D perhaps matching TRBD1 (6 bases). CDR3 coding DNA: TGTGCCAGCAGTGTAACTCGGACAGAGAAGTATGAAGAGACCCAGTACTTC. Its translation is CASSVTRTEKYEETQYF.